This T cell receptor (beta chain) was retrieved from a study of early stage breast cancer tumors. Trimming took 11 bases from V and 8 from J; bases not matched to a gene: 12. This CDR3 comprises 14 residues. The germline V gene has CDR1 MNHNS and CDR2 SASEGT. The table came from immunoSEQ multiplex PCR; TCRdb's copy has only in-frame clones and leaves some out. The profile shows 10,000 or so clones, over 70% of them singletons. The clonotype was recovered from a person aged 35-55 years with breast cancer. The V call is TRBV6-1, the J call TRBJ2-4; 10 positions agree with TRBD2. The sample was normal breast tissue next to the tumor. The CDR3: CAEKREGRPDIQYF. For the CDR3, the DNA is TGTGCCGAAAAGCGGGAGGGCCGCCCCGACATTCAGTACTTC.